These 10 T cell receptor beta chains originate from one sample sequenced in a study of T-cell reconstitution after alpha-beta-depleted transplantation in children. Unique molecular identifiers featured in how the TCRbeta library was prepared. TCRdb fed the PCR reads into MiXCR, producing one record per CDR3 protein. This sample has under 85,000 distinct CDR3 sequences, with around 18% found just once. Material: PBMCs, mostly from graft donor cells, obtained 360 days after TCRalphabeta/CD19-depleted stem cell transplant. These TCRs come from a male patient aged 2-15 years who had a stem cell transplant for acute lymphoblastic leukemia, so the T cells may come from the graft donor.

The sample holds a few counts of this clonotype. V and J are TRBV3-1 and TRBJ2-3; 9 bases line up with TRBD2. The CDR3 extends over 15 amino acids. With 0 bases clipped from V and 8 bases from J, the junction kept 6 bases outside the gene matches. Looked up from germline, CDR1 is LGHDT and CDR2 is YNNKEL (reference sequence). CDR3 amino acids: CASSQDGVAGVTQYF. CDR3 DNA sequence: TGTGCCAGCAGCCAAGATGGAGTAGCGGGAGTTACGCAGTATTTT.

The chain has TRBV30 and TRBJ1-1; D is ambiguous. In germline, CDR1 is GTSNPN, CDR2 SVGIG (reference sequence). The CDR3 consists of 13 residues. V was cut by 2 bases and J by 1 base, with 8 bases left in between. The CDR3 sequence is CAWSWVTNTEAFF. CDR3 coding DNA: TGTGCCTGGAGTTGGGTTACGAACACTGAAGCTTTCTTT. Looking up the rest from reference TRBV30 and TRBJ1-1 gives the full variable domain: SQTIHQWPATLVQPVGSPLSLECTVEGTSNPNLYWYRQAAGRGLQLLFYSVGIGQISSEVPQNLSASRPQDRQFILSSKKLLLSDSGFYLCAWSWVTNTEAFFGQGTRLTVV.

The V and J genes are TRBV27 and TRBJ2-7; 8 bases are shared with TRBD1. V was clipped by 6 bases and J by 1 base; unmatched bases: 8. The germline CDR1 and CDR2 sequences are MNHEY and SMNVEV (reference sequence). CDR3 length: 15 amino acids. CDR3 amino acids: CASRKGQAYSYEQYF. CDR3 bases: TGTGCCAGCAGAAAGGGACAGGCGTATTCCTACGAGCAGTACTTC.

V usage is TRBV6-5 and J usage is TRBJ1-3; D not resolved. With 0 bases removed from V and 0 bases from J, the gap between germline ends came to 6 bases. This CDR3 contains 15 residues. CDR1 and CDR2 (germline): MNHEY, SVGAGI. CDR3: CASSYSQVSGNTIYF. CDR3 DNA: TGTGCCAGCAGTTACTCGCAAGTCTCTGGAAACACCATATATTTT.

V gene TRBV29-1 combines with J gene TRBJ2-5; TRBD2 matches at 14 bases. The CDR3 has 14 residues. CDR1 is SQVTM, CDR2 ANQGSEA, per germline. Trimming removed 7 bases from V and 9 bases from J; junction bases left unmatched: 10. CDR3 DNA sequence: TGCAGCGGGAGACTAGCGGGAGGGGTCACCCCCCAGTACTTC. This codes for CSGRLAGGVTPQYF.

The table lists this clonotype with a few counts. This rearrangement joins TRBV5-5 to TRBJ2-5; D not certain. This CDR3 has 11 residues. The V end was cut by 1 base, the J end by 5 bases, with 3 bases between. Germline-derived CDR1 and CDR2 are SGHKS and YYEKEE (reference sequence). Written as DNA, the CDR3 is TGTGCCAGCAGCTTGAAGGAGACCCAGTACTTC. This encodes CASSLKETQYF.

This clonotype was counted at least ten times. V and J are TRBV5-8 and TRBJ2-7; the D call may be TRBD1 or TRBD2 (5 bases each). This CDR3 is 16 amino acids long. V dropped 0 bases and J dropped 0 bases, with 13 bases sitting between them. Germline V gives CDR1 SGHTS, CDR2 YDEGEE. CDR3 region: CASSLEMGVNSYEQYF. For the CDR3, the DNA is TGTGCCAGCAGCTTGGAGATGGGGGTGAACTCCTACGAGCAGTACTTC.

As for this clonotype: A much larger clonotype is one base distant, so this may be a read error. V gene TRBV20-1 combines with J gene TRBJ2-7; D might be TRBD2 (5 bases). The CDR3 runs to 14 residues. Between the trimmed V and J ends, which lost 5 bases and 7 bases, there was a span of 21 bases. Germline V gives CDR1 DFQATT, CDR2 SNEGSKA (reference sequence). The CDR3 region is CSAPPGRSHEEQYF. In DNA form, the CDR3 reads TGCAGTGCTCCACCTGGGAGATCCCACGAGGAGCAGTACTTC.

The sample holds a few counts of this clonotype. V gene TRBV6-1 combines with J gene TRBJ2-2; tentative D call: TRBD2 (5 bases). In germline, CDR1 is MNHNS, CDR2 SASEGT. V lost 7 bases and J lost 1, with 10 bases in between. This CDR3 has 14 residues. The CDR3 spells CASNLGLNTGELFF. The CDR3 coding sequence is TGTGCCAGCAACCTCGGACTGAACACCGGGGAGCTGTTTTTT.

There are a few counts of this clonotype. The rearrangement uses TRBV12-3 or TRBV12-4 and TRBJ2-1; possible D gene TRBD2, 6 bases. The CDR3 contains 13 residues. V was pared by 3 bases and J by 8 bases, with 11 bases between. The CDR3 region is CASSFWREDEQFF. Written as DNA, the CDR3 is TGTGCCAGCAGTTTTTGGAGGGAAGATGAGCAGTTCTTC.